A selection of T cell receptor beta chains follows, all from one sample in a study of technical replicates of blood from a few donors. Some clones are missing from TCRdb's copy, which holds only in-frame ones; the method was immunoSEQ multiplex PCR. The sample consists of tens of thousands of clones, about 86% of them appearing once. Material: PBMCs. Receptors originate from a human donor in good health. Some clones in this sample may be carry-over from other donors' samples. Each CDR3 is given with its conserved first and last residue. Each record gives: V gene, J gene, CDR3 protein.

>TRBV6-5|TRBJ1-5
CASRPTGSRNQPQHF
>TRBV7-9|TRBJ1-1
CASSLGGGNTEAFF
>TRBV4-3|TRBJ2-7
CASSQAYGDTRRDEQYF
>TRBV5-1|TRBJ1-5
CASSASTDPNQPQHF
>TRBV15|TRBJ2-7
CATSSDRGFFYEQYF
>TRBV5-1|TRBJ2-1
CASSLQGEPYNEQFF
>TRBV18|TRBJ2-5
CASSPQGGQETQYF
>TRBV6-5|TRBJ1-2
CASRSGQGRGYTF
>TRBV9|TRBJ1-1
CASSAAGVAGTEAFF
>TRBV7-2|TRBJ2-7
CASSLGLAGYEQYF
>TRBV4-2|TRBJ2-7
CASSRGGPYEQYF
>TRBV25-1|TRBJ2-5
CASSGQRRVQETQYF
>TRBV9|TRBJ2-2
CASSVDDLARPGELFF
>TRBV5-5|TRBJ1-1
CASSPRRPAGDTEAFF
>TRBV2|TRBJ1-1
CASSLDRVNTEAFF
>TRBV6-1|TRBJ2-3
CASSDEGQTDTQYF
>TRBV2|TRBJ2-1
CASSEGWPGNEQFF
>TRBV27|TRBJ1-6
CASRRDPAGGSYNSPLHF
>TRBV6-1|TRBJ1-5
CASSNRGLGQPQHF
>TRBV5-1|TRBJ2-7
CASSPGSGNYEQYF
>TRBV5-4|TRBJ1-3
CASSLKRTGTSGNTIYF
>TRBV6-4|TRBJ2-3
CASSGLGGGTQYF
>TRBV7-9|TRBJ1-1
CASSFDQVGNTEAFF
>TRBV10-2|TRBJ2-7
CASSESWGQVPYEQYF
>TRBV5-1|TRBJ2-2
CASIDRSGTGELFF
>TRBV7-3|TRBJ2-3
CASSLNTAGTQYF
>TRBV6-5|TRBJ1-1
CASSYIDRVGAEAFF